Shown below are 32 T cell receptor beta chains from a single sample sequenced in a study of Graves' ophthalmopathy and Graves' hyperthyroidism. The TCR beta CDR3 regions underwent amplification from RNA transcripts. First-round RT-PCR relied on HTBI primers, and a second-round multiplex PCR came next. Each CDR3 protein gets one entry after TCRdb re-called the multiplex PCR reads with MiXCR. The sample records approximately 480,000 distinct CDR3 sequences, around an eighth being singletons. Sequencing was done on a sample of blood. These receptors all come from a woman in her 30s with Graves' ophthalmopathy.

This clonotype has at least ten counts. The chain carries TRBV29-1 and TRBJ1-1; perhaps TRBD1 as D (5 bases). This CDR3 contains 13 residues. Trimming pared 5 bases from V and 7 bases from J, leaving 17 bases between. Germline CDR1 is SQVTM and CDR2 is ANQGSEA. Written as DNA, the CDR3 is TGCAGCGTTACGACGGGGGAACATAATGAAGCTTTCTTT. Translated, it gives CSVTTGEHNEAFF.

This clonotype was counted ten times or more. The chain combines TRBV20-1 with TRBJ1-2; TRBD1 matches 7 bases. CDR1 is DFQATT, CDR2 SNEGSKA, per germline (reference sequence). The CDR3 sequence is 20 residues long. With 3 bases clipped from V and 0 bases from J, the junction kept 22 bases outside the gene matches. The CDR3 is CSASIRRLRDRLHPNYGYTF. The CDR3 nucleotides are TGCAGTGCTAGTATTCGGCGCCTCCGGGACAGATTGCATCCTAACTATGGCTACACCTTC.

Comment on this clonotype: A read error may explain this, as a much larger clone is one base away. The conserved closing phenylalanine or tryptophan is absent in this CDR3, likely reflecting a read error. The chain links TRBV20-1 to TRBJ2-2; 9 nucleotides align to TRBD1. The length of the CDR3 is 13 residues. After removal of 3 bases from V and 5 bases from J, the junction contained 1 base not matched to a gene. Looked up from germline, CDR1 is DFQATT and CDR2 is SNEGSKA (reference sequence). CDR3: CSASGTGTGELFS. In DNA form, the CDR3 reads TGCAGTGCTAGTGGGACAGGGACCGGGGAGCTGTTTTCT.

This clonotype appeared a few times. This chain joins TRBV9 and TRBJ2-7, with TRBD2 identical over 10 bases. The CDR3 length is 16 residues. J lost 7 bases, V lost 4 bases, and 14 bases had no gene match. Germline lookup yields CDR1 SGDLS and CDR2 YYNGEE. CDR3 residues: CASSPSRLAGVGEQYF. The CDR3 DNA follows: TGTGCCAGCAGCCCCTCCCGGCTAGCGGGAGTCGGGGAGCAGTACTTC.

This clonotype occurred many times. The rearrangement joins TRBV12-3 or TRBV12-4 to TRBJ2-7, with a tentative D call TRBD1 (6 bases). The CDR3 length is 12 residues. V was cut by 3 bases and J by 7 bases, with 10 bases left in between. CDR3 nucleotides: TGTGCCAGCAGTTTTAATCAGGGGGAGCAGTACTTC. Its translation: CASSFNQGEQYF.

As concerns this clonotype: Given a much more abundant clone one base away, this may be a read error. This chain connects TRBV6-1 to TRBJ2-7, with D unclear. The CDR3 covers 14 residues. CDR1 and CDR2 (germline): MNHNS, SASEGT. The CDR3 nucleotides are TGTGCCAGCAGGAGCCGGGCAGAGACCTACGAGCAGTGCTTC. Amino acids: CASRSRAETYEQCF.

This clonotype was counted ten times or more. The rearrangement links TRBV6-2 or TRBV6-3 to TRBJ1-1, with a possible D match to TRBD1 (6 bases). The germline V and J ends were trimmed by 4 bases and 0 bases, with 21 bases remaining between them. Per the germline V gene, CDR1 is MNHEY and CDR2 is SVGEGT. The CDR3 runs 18 residues. CDR3 loop: CASSSPRGGRQVNTEAFF. In DNA, the CDR3 is TGTGCCAGCAGTTCACCAAGGGGGGGGCGCCAGGTGAACACTGAAGCTTTCTTT.

The table lists this clonotype with many counts. V usage is TRBV6-5 and J usage is TRBJ2-7; 9 positions agree with TRBD1. Germline trimming cut 0 bases from V and 4 bases from J; bases unmatched to any gene: 4. The germline CDR1 and CDR2 sequences are MNHEY and SVGAGI. This CDR3 has 15 residues. The CDR3 sequence: CASSYSDRGVYEQYF. The CDR3 bases are TGTGCCAGCAGTTACTCGGACAGGGGTGTTTACGAGCAGTACTTC.

The sample holds a few counts of this clonotype. A much larger clone sits a single nucleotide away, making a read error possible. The chain links TRBV7-3 to TRBJ1-5, with D uncertain. V lost 7 bases and J lost 0, with 4 bases in between. This CDR3 is 12 amino acids long. Germline loops: CDR1 SGHTA, CDR2 FQGTGA. CDR3 protein: CASKASNQPQHF. The CDR3 DNA reads TGTGCCAGCAAGGCTAGCAATCAGCCCCAGCATTTT.

This clonotype was recorded many times. The chain uses TRBV7-2 and TRBJ2-2; D gene ambiguous. The CDR3 runs to 12 residues. V lost 5 bases and J lost 7, with 8 bases in between. Germline V lookup: CDR1 SGHTA, CDR2 FQGNSA. This CDR3 is CASSPTRGELFF. The CDR3 coding sequence is TGTGCCAGCAGCCCGACACGCGGGGAGCTGTTTTTT. The full variable domain, completed using reference TRBV7-2 and TRBJ2-2, is GAGVSQSPSNKVTEKGKDVELRCDPISGHTALYWYRQSLGQGLEFLIYFQGNSAPDKSGLPSDRFSAERTGGSVSTLTIQRTQQEDSAVYLCASSPTRGELFFGEGSRLTVL.

There are many counts of this clonotype. The V call is TRBV13, the J call TRBJ1-1; D possibly corresponds to TRBD1 (6 bases). The V gene lost 5 bases and the J gene lost 5 bases, with 15 bases spanning the gap. This CDR3 comprises 14 residues. Germline loops: CDR1 PRHDT, CDR2 FYEKMQ (reference sequence). The CDR3, as DNA: TGTGCCAGCAGCCACGGGGGGGCGCGAACTGAAGCTTTCTTT. It specifies CASSHGGARTEAFF.

This clonotype came up many times. This chain uses TRBV11-3 with TRBJ2-7, with D perhaps matching TRBD1 (6 bases). The V gene lost 0 bases and the J gene lost 3 bases, with 15 bases spanning the gap. The CDR3 sequence is 16 residues long. CDR1 and CDR2 from the germline V gene are SGHNT and YENEEA. The CDR3 DNA is TGTGCCAGCAGCTTAGATCACAGGGTAAATTACTACGAGCAGTACTTC. Its translation is CASSLDHRVNYYEQYF.

This clonotype appeared many times. This chain connects TRBV20-1 to TRBJ2-7; 8 bases map to TRBD2. The junction had 13 bases not matched to a gene; V was cut back by 0 bases and J by 3 bases. CDR1 is DFQATT, CDR2 SNEGSKA, per germline (reference sequence). CDR3 length equals 17 residues. CDR3 nucleotides: TGCAGTGCTAGAGATACGCTCCTAGCGGGCTGGGGCTACGAGCAGTACTTC. It is translated as CSARDTLLAGWGYEQYF.

The table lists this clonotype with many counts. The V call is TRBV5-1, the J call TRBJ1-1; D not resolved. V was pared by 1 base and J by 8 bases, with 9 bases between. In germline, CDR1 is SGHRS, CDR2 YFSETQ. The length of the CDR3 is 12 residues. CDR3 in DNA: TGCGCCAGCAGCTTGCCATTCCAAGAAGCTTTCTTT. Translating gives CASSLPFQEAFF.

Ten or more counts support this clonotype. One base away lies a much larger clone, so this may be a sequencing read error. The V and J genes are TRBV6-5 and TRBJ1-1, with D maybe TRBD1 (5 bases). CDR1 MNHEY and CDR2 SVGAGI come from the germline V gene. The ends were cut back, 1 base at V and 3 bases at J, with 9 bases in the middle. The CDR3 loop spans 14 amino acids. In DNA form, the CDR3 reads TGTGCCAGCAGTTACTTGGGGGGGGACACTGAAGCTTTCTTT. Protein sequence: CASSYLGGDTEAFF.

This clonotype was observed at least ten times. V usage is TRBV6-5 and J usage is TRBJ2-5, with 10 nucleotides matching TRBD1. The CDR3 runs 15 residues. With V trimmed by 6 bases and J by 5 bases, 9 bases remained unmatched. Germline CDR1 reads MNHEY; CDR2 reads SVGAGI. This CDR3 reads CASSQGQGVAETQYF. The CDR3 nucleotides read TGTGCCAGCAGCCAAGGACAGGGGGTAGCGGAGACCCAGTACTTC.

This clonotype was counted ten times or more. The chain combines TRBV6-1 with TRBJ2-7; the match to TRBD1 covers 9 bases. This CDR3 spans 15 amino acids. Germline lookup yields CDR1 MNHNS and CDR2 SASEGT. Unmatched junction bases numbered 6, after V lost 4 bases and J lost 2 bases. CDR3 bases: TGTGCCAGCAGTGGATTAAGACAGGGGGCCTACGAGCAGTACTTC. Translated, it gives CASSGLRQGAYEQYF.

This clonotype was observed many times. J is TRBJ2-2 and V is TRBV20-1, with TRBD2 identical over 10 bases. The CDR3 runs to 14 residues. The V segment lost 2 bases and the J segment 7 bases; nucleotides outside the gene matches: 4. Germline V gives CDR1 DFQATT, CDR2 SNEGSKA (reference sequence). The CDR3, as DNA: TGCAGTGCTAGAACAGGACTAGCGGACGGGGAGCTGTTTTTT. Amino acids: CSARTGLADGELFF.

To note about this clonotype: With a much larger clone just one base away, this may be a read error. The chain links TRBV12-3 or TRBV12-4 to TRBJ1-5, with D unclear. The CDR3 totals 13 residues. Trimming shortened V by 7 bases and J by 6 bases, and 13 bases separated the two germline ends. The CDR3 here is CASTVGSSQPQHF. The DNA of the CDR3 is TGTGCCAGCACCGTCGGGAGTAGTCAGCCCCAGCATTTT.

The chain recombines TRBV18 with TRBJ1-5; D is unclear. This CDR3 region has 14 residues. Germline CDR1 reads KGHSH; CDR2 reads LQKENI. Trimming removed 1 base at V and 6 bases at J, with 10 bases between. The CDR3, as DNA: TGTGCCAGCTCACCACAGGGAGAGGGTCAGCCCCAGCATTTT. Translating it yields CASSPQGEGQPQHF.

In this sample, this clonotype turned up many times. This chain links TRBV11-2 with TRBJ2-7; possible D gene TRBD1, 7 bases. Looked up from germline, CDR1 is SGHAT and CDR2 is FQNNGV. This CDR3 is built from 12 residues. The V gene lost 2 bases and the J gene lost 8 bases, with 10 bases spanning the gap. CDR3 coding DNA: TGTGCCAGCAGCTTACAGGGGGGAAAGCAGTACTTC. It codes for CASSLQGGKQYF.

This clonotype was seen ten or more times. CDR3 DNA sequence: TGTGCCAGCAGTGAACTATTGGCAGGGTTGGATGGCTACACCTTC. Translation gives CASSELLAGLDGYTF. This sequence joins TRBV6-1 and TRBJ1-2; D perhaps matches TRBD1 (5 bases). The germline gives CDR1 MNHNS, CDR2 SASEGT. The CDR3 totals 15 residues. V gave up 2 bases and J gave up 6 bases, with 16 bases separating them.

V is TRBV3-1 and J is TRBJ1-1; no definite D call. The V end was cut by 4 bases, the J end by 6 bases, with 9 bases between. This CDR3 spans 12 amino acids. Germline V CDR1 and CDR2: LGHDT, YNNKEL (reference sequence). The CDR3 sequence is CASSRGSPEAFF. For the CDR3, the DNA is TGTGCCAGCAGCCGAGGGTCTCCTGAAGCTTTCTTT.

This clonotype was seen many times. The chain has TRBV7-6 and TRBJ2-2, with D possibly TRBD2 on 6 matching bases. The CDR3 covers 15 residues. Trimming removed 0 bases at V and 4 bases at J, with 9 bases between. The germline V gene has CDR1 SGHVS and CDR2 FNYEAQ. The DNA for the CDR3 is TGTGCCAGCAGCTTAGCCACTAGCCCCACCGGGGAGCTGTTTTTT. It translates to CASSLATSPTGELFF.

This clonotype was seen many times. In DNA form, the CDR3 reads TGTGCCAGCAGTCGGGCTGTCGGAAACACCATATATTTT. This gives the protein CASSRAVGNTIYF. The V and J genes are TRBV6-1 and TRBJ1-3; no clear D. CDR3 length equals 13 residues. V lost 5 bases to trimming and J lost 4 bases, with 9 bases between them. Germline-derived CDR1 and CDR2 are MNHNS and SASEGT.

The table lists this clonotype with many counts. V gene TRBV12-3 or TRBV12-4 combines with J gene TRBJ1-1; tentatively, D is TRBD1 (6 bases). This CDR3 has 14 amino acids. V was pared by 6 bases and J by 1 base, with 12 bases between. The CDR3 coding sequence is TGTGCCAGCAGCTGGGGGACATGGAACACTGAAGCTTTCTTT. As protein: CASSWGTWNTEAFF.

This clonotype was seen repeatedly, ten times or more. This sequence joins TRBV7-8 and TRBJ2-7, with TRBD2 matching over 9 bases. The CDR3 has 15 residues. Looked up from germline, CDR1 is SGHVS and CDR2 is FQNEAQ. The junction had 5 bases not matched to a gene; V was cut back by 1 base and J by 4 bases. The chain's CDR3 is CASSLGGSGGYEQYF. CDR3 coding DNA: TGTGCCAGCAGCTTAGGGGGTAGCGGGGGATACGAGCAGTACTTC.

Many counts were recorded for this clonotype. The chain has TRBV30 and TRBJ1-2; 7 bases fit TRBD1. Germline CDR1 reads GTSNPN; CDR2 reads SVGIG (reference sequence). There are 13 residues in the CDR3. Trimming removed 4 bases from V and 6 bases from J; junction bases left unmatched: 8. CDR3 DNA: TGTGCCTGGAACTTACAGGGGACTAATGGCTACACCTTC. Its translation: CAWNLQGTNGYTF.

This clonotype was detected ten times or more. This rearrangement joins TRBV10-3 to TRBJ1-1; D is perhaps TRBD1 (5 bases). The germline gives CDR1 ENHRY, CDR2 SYGVKD. CDR3 length: 15 residues. Trimming removed 4 bases from V and 1 base from J, with 13 bases in between. The CDR3 DNA reads TGTGCCATCAGTGCACAGGCGGGCAAGAACACTGAAGCTTTCTTT. Protein product: CAISAQAGKNTEAFF.

This clonotype has a count of ten or more. This rearrangement joins TRBV7-2 to TRBJ2-7; 9 bases align to TRBD1. The V gene end was trimmed by 5 bases and the J gene end by 5 bases; junction bases not matched to a gene: 10. Germline lookup yields CDR1 SGHTA and CDR2 FQGNSA. The CDR3 extends over 15 amino acids. The CDR3 loop is CASSLGGTGSDEQYF. CDR3 DNA: TGTGCCAGCAGCCTAGGTGGGACAGGGAGCGACGAGCAGTACTTC.

At least ten counts were recorded for this clonotype. The V call is TRBV28, the J call TRBJ1-1, with TRBD1 matching 12 bases. The CDR3 covers 16 residues. Germline V gene lookup returns CDR1 MDHEN and CDR2 SYDVKM. J lost 5 bases, V lost 5 bases, and 9 bases had no gene match. This CDR3 reads CASSPLGQGAGTEAFF. In DNA, the CDR3 is TGTGCCAGCAGTCCCCTGGGACAGGGGGCAGGAACTGAAGCTTTCTTT.

This clonotype came up a few times. A much larger clone lies one base from this, so it may be a read error. The gene calls are TRBV20-1 and TRBJ1-5; D not certain. The germline CDR1 and CDR2 sequences are DFQATT and SNEGSKA (reference sequence). This CDR3 region has 16 residues. The CDR3 coding sequence is TGCAGTGCTAGAGATTATCTCGGTAGTAGCAATCAGCCCCGGCATTTT. Protein: CSARDYLGSSNQPRHF.